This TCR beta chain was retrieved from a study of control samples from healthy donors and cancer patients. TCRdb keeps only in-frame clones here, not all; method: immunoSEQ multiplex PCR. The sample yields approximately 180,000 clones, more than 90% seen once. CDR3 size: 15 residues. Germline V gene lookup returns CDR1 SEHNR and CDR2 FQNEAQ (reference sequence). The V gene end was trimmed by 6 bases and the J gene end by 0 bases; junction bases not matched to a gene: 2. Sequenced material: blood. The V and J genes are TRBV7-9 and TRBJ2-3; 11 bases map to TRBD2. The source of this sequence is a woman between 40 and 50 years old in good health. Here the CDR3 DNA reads TGTGCCAGCAGTAGCGGGGGGGAAAGCACAGATACGCAGTATTTT. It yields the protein CASSSGGESTDTQYF. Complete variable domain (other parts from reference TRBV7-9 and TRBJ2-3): DTGVSQNPRHKITKRGQNVTFRCDPISEHNRLYWYRQTLGQGPEFLTYFQNEAQLEKSRLLSDRFSAERPKGSFSTLEIQRTEQGDSAMYLCASSSGGESTDTQYFGPGTRLTVL.